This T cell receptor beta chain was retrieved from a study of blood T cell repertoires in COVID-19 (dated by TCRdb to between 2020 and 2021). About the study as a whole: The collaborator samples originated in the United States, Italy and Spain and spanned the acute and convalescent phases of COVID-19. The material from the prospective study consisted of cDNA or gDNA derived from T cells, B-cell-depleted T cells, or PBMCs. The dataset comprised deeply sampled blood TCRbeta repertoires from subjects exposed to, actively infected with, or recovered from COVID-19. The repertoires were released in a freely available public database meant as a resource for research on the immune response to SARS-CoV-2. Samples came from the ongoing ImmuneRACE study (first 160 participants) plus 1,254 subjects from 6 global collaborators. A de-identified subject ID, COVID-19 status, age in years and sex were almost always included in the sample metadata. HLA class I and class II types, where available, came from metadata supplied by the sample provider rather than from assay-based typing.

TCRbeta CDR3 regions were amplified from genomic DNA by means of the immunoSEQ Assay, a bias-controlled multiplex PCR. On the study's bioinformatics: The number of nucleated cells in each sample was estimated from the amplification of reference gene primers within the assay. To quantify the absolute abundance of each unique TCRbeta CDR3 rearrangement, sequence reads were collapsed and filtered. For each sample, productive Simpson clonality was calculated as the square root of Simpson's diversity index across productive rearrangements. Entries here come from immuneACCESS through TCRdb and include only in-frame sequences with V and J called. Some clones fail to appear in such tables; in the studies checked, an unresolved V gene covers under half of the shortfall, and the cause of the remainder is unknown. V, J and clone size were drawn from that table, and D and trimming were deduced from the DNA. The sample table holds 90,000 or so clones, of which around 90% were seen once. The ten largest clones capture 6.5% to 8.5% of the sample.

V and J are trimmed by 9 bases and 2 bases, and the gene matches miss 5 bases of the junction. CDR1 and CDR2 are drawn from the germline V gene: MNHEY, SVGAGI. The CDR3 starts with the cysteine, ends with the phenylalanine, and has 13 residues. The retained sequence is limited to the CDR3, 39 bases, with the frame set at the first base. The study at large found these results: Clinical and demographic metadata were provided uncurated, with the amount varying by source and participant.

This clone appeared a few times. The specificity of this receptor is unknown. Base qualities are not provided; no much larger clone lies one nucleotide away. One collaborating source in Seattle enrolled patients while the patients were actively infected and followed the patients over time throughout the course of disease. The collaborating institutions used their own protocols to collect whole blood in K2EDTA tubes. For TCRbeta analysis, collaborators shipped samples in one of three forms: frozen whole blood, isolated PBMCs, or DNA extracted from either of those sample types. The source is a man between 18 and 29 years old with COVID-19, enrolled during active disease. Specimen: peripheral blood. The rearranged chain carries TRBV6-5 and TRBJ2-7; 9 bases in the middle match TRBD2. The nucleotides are TGTGCCAGTTCCCCTAGCGGGACCTACGAGCAGTACTTC. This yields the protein CASSPSGTYEQYF.